Presented here are 20 T cell receptor beta chains from one specimen sequenced in a study of blood T cell repertoires in COVID-19. Assay: immunoSEQ multiplex PCR; the TCRdb copy retains only in-frame clones and omits some. The sample records 210,000 or so clones, 78% being singletons. The specimen sequenced was peripheral blood. The source is a woman aged 80 or over with active or convalescent COVID-19.

The chain joins TRBV4-2 to TRBJ2-7; 7 bases fit TRBD1. The V and J ends lost 4 bases and 3 bases, in that order; junction bases with no gene match: 9. Germline CDR1 and CDR2: LGHNA and YNFKEQ. The CDR3 totals 15 residues. CDR3 region: CASSLRQGFDYEQYF. The DNA of the CDR3 is TGTGCCAGCAGCCTAAGACAGGGTTTTGACTACGAGCAGTACTTC.

The chain carries TRBV4-2 and TRBJ2-3, with 9 bases aligning to TRBD1. Germline CDR1 and CDR2: LGHNA and YNFKEQ. V shed 3 bases, J shed 5 bases, and the junction held 9 bases outside the gene matches. This CDR3 comprises 16 residues. The CDR3 coding sequence is TGTGCCAGCAGCCAGGAAGGACAGGGGAGAGGAGATACGCAGTATTTT. This gives the protein CASSQEGQGRGDTQYF.

The V call is TRBV5-1, the J call TRBJ1-4; 10 bases fit TRBD1. The J segment lost 2 bases and the V segment lost 4 bases, leaving 5 bases of the junction unmatched. There are 16 residues in the CDR3. Germline assignment: CDR1 SGHRS and CDR2 YFSETQ. The CDR3 DNA reads as TGCGCCAGCAGCCTCGGGACAGGGGCGACTAATGAAAAACTGTTTTTT. Translation: CASSLGTGATNEKLFF.

This clone was recorded a few times. The chain links TRBV4-1 to TRBJ1-3; 9 bases are shared with TRBD1. Germline V CDR1 and CDR2: MGHRA, YSYEKL. Germline trimming cut 6 bases from V and 0 bases from J; bases unmatched to any gene: 3. The CDR3 totals 15 residues. The CDR3: CASRGQGNSGNTIYF. The DNA of the CDR3 is TGCGCCAGCAGAGGACAGGGGAACTCTGGAAACACCATATATTTT.

The chain carries TRBV7-2 and TRBJ2-2; TRBD1 agrees at 7 bases. There are 15 residues in the CDR3. After removal of 4 bases from V and 1 base from J, the junction contained 3 bases not matched to a gene. Germline CDR1 is SGHTA and CDR2 is FQGNSA. The CDR3 protein is CASSSRQGNTGELFF. The CDR3 DNA follows: TGTGCCAGCAGCTCACGACAGGGGAACACCGGGGAGCTGTTTTTT.

This rearrangement joins TRBV5-1 to TRBJ1-3; 9 nucleotides agree with TRBD1. The CDR3 covers 16 residues. Trimming removed 4 bases from V and 3 bases from J; junction bases left unmatched: 8. Germline lookup yields CDR1 SGHRS and CDR2 YFSETQ. The DNA for the CDR3 is TGCGCCAGCAGCGCGGGGGACAGGGAGGATGGAAACACCATATATTTT. Its translation is CASSAGDREDGNTIYF.

The chain links TRBV4-2 to TRBJ2-5, with 16 bases aligning to TRBD2. CDR3 length equals 18 residues. Losses at the gene ends were 3 bases for V and 4 bases for J; bases not matched to a gene: 8. In germline, CDR1 is LGHNA, CDR2 YNFKEQ. CDR3 in DNA: TGTGCCAGCAGCCATACCGGGACTAGCGGGGGGGCCCCAGAGACCCAGTACTTC. Residues: CASSHTGTSGGAPETQYF.

The chain carries TRBV12-5 and TRBJ2-3, with 13 bases matching TRBD2. Germline V gene data show CDR1 as LGHNT and CDR2 as FRNRAP. This CDR3 spans 16 amino acids. With 5 bases clipped from V and 2 bases from J, the junction kept 4 bases outside the gene matches. As DNA, the CDR3 is TGTGCTAGTGGTCCGGGGACTAGCGGGGCCACAGATACGCAGTATTTT. Translated: CASGPGTSGATDTQYF.

This clone came up a few times. The chain links TRBV25-1 to TRBJ2-5; 10 bases map to TRBD1. The junction had 8 bases not matched to a gene; V was cut back by 2 bases and J by 5 bases. This CDR3 region has 16 residues. Germline assignment: CDR1 MGHDK and CDR2 SYGVNS. The CDR3 DNA follows: TGTGCCAGCAGTGAACTAGGACAGGGGGGTGGGGAGACCCAGTACTTC. It yields the protein CASSELGQGGGETQYF.

The V gene is TRBV7-6, the J gene TRBJ2-5; D may be TRBD1 (5 bases). Germline CDR1 is SGHVS and CDR2 is FNYEAQ. V lost 5 bases, J lost 0 bases, and 13 bases lay in between. The CDR3 is made up of 15 amino acids. The CDR3 DNA reads as TGTGCCAGCAGCCCCCAAACAGGAAACCAAGAGACCCAGTACTTC. This translates into CASSPQTGNQETQYF.

The chain carries TRBV27 and TRBJ1-4, with a tentative D call TRBD1 (5 bases). In germline, CDR1 is MNHEY, CDR2 SMNVEV (reference sequence). The CDR3 length is 13 residues. V lost 1 base, J lost 10 bases, and 10 bases lay in between. DNA for the CDR3: TGTGCCAGCAGTTTATTAGGGGTGGGAAAACTGTTTTTT. Its protein product is CASSLLGVGKLFF.

This clone showed up just a few times. This chain joins TRBV7-2 and TRBJ2-5, with 9 bases fitting TRBD2. Germline V gives CDR1 SGHTA, CDR2 FQGNSA. The V and J ends lost 5 bases and 5 bases, in that order; junction bases with no gene match: 12. The CDR3 extends over 16 amino acids. The CDR3 coding sequence is TGTGCCAGCAGCCCAAAGGCGGGGGGGCACTGGGAGACCCAGTACTTC. It yields the protein CASSPKAGGHWETQYF.

The rearrangement links TRBV7-9 to TRBJ1-5; TRBD1 is a possible D gene (5 bases). Between the trimmed V and J ends, which lost 3 bases and 9 bases, there was a span of 15 bases. This CDR3 comprises 14 residues. Germline values: CDR1 SEHNR, CDR2 FQNEAQ (reference sequence). CDR3 residues: CASSLGGGVLPQHF. CDR3 bases: TGTGCCAGCAGCTTGGGGGGTGGGGTCTTGCCCCAGCATTTT.

The rearrangement joins TRBV6-1 to TRBJ1-5; the D is unclear. V was trimmed by 3 bases and J by 3 bases, leaving 9 bases between them. Germline V gives CDR1 MNHNS, CDR2 SASEGT. CDR3 size: 14 residues. The CDR3 spells CASSESRLNQPQHF. The DNA of the CDR3 is TGTGCCAGCAGTGAGTCCAGGCTCAATCAGCCCCAGCATTTT.

This chain connects TRBV19 to TRBJ2-2; 7 nucleotides match TRBD1. The CDR3 loop spans 16 amino acids. The J segment lost 5 bases and the V segment lost 3 bases, leaving 9 bases of the junction unmatched. In germline, CDR1 is LNHDA, CDR2 SQIVND (reference sequence). The CDR3 loop is CASSISRGSFTGELFF. As DNA, the CDR3 is TGTGCCAGTAGTATCAGCAGGGGGTCCTTTACCGGGGAGCTGTTTTTT.

V and J are TRBV7-3 and TRBJ2-5; D might be TRBD2 (6 bases). The V end lost 2 bases, the J end lost 5 bases, and 9 bases lay between the germline ends. The germline V gene encodes CDR1 SGHTA and CDR2 FQGTGA. There are 13 residues in the CDR3. CDR3 loop: CASSLGGWETQYF. Here the CDR3 DNA reads TGTGCCAGCAGCTTAGGGGGGTGGGAGACCCAGTACTTC.

The V gene is TRBV6-1, the J gene TRBJ2-1; weak D call: TRBD2 (5 bases). From germline, CDR1 is MNHNS and CDR2 SASEGT. With 2 bases removed from V and 9 bases from J, the gap between germline ends came to 14 bases. The CDR3 is 14 residues long. Here the CDR3 reads CASSERAGPGEQFF. CDR3 nucleotides: TGTGCCAGCAGTGAACGTGCGGGTCCCGGTGAGCAGTTCTTC.

V usage is TRBV7-6 and J usage is TRBJ2-3, with 8 bases that match TRBD1. V gave up 2 bases and J gave up 8 bases; unmatched junction bases: 9. The V gene's germline CDR1 is SGHVS and CDR2 FNYEAQ. This CDR3 has 15 residues. The chain's CDR3 is CASSLSYRGVATQYF. CDR3 sequence (DNA): TGTGCCAGCAGCTTAAGTTACAGGGGGGTAGCTACGCAGTATTTT.

The V gene is TRBV2, the J gene TRBJ1-6; TRBD1 agrees at 7 bases. This CDR3 has 13 residues. Trimming took 4 bases from V and 7 from J; bases not matched to a gene: 1. In germline, CDR1 is SNHLY, CDR2 FYNNEI. CDR3 sequence reads: CASSAGGNSPLHF. DNA of the CDR3: TGTGCCAGCAGTGCAGGGGGAAATTCACCCCTCCACTTT.

The chain employs TRBV29-1 and TRBJ1-1; weak D call: TRBD1 (5 bases). Per the germline V gene, CDR1 is SQVTM and CDR2 is ANQGSEA. This CDR3 spans 12 amino acids. V shed 7 bases and J shed 1 base, with 10 bases lying between them. The CDR3 loop is CSGRGQNTEAFF. The CDR3 nucleotides are TGCAGCGGACGAGGACAGAACACTGAAGCTTTCTTT.